This T cell receptor (beta chain) stems from a study of CD8 T cells in Susac syndrome. Germline CDR1 reads SGHNT; CDR2 reads YYREEE (reference sequence). The V end lost 4 bases, the J end lost 4 bases, and 12 bases lay between the germline ends. CDR3 size: 15 residues. It was with random hexamers that about 0.45 to 1 ug RNA was reverse transcribed. Amplification of TCR beta CDR3 spanned 54 Vbeta and 13 Jbeta via immunoSEQ multiplex PCR. TCRdb redid the calling of the immunoSEQ multiplex PCR reads with MiXCR, one entry per CDR3 protein. This repertoire shows approximately 200,000 distinct CDR3 sequences, roughly 96% found once; its top ten account for roughly 0.088%. Relapsing-remitting disease, either stable or active, was present in the multiple sclerosis controls, who were treatment-naive patients.

The TCR was taken from a human donor with multiple sclerosis. This sequence joins TRBV5-4 and TRBJ2-6; TRBD1 is a possible D gene (6 bases). The specimen sequenced was CD4+ T cells from PBMCs. The CDR3 nucleotides read TGTGCCAGCAGCGCGCAGGGGCCCGGGGCCAACGTCCTGACTTTC. Translation gives CASSAQGPGANVLTF.